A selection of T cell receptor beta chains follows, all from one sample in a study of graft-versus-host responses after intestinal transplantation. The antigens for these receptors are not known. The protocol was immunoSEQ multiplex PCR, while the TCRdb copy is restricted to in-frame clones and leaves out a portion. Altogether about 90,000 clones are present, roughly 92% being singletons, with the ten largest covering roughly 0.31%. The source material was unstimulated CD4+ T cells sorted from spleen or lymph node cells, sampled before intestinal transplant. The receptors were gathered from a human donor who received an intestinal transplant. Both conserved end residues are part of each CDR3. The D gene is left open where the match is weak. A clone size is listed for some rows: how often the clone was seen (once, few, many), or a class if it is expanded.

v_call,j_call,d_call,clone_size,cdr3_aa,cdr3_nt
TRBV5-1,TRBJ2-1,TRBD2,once,CASSLSWEGLSEQFF,TGCGCCAGCAGCTTGTCGTGGGAGGGCCTTAGTGAGCAGTTCTTC
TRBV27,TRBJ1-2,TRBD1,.,CASRTFRGRNYGYTF,TGTGCCAGCAGAACCTTCAGGGGGCGAAACTATGGCTACACCTTC
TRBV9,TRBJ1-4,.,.,CASSPGPTNEKLFF,TGTGCCAGCAGCCCCGGGCCGACTAATGAAAAACTGTTTTTT
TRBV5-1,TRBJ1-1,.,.,CASSLTELNTEAFF,TGCGCCAGCAGCTTGACAGAGTTGAACACTGAAGCTTTCTTT
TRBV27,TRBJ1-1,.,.,CASSFGPNTEAFF,TGTGCCAGCAGTTTCGGTCCGAACACTGAAGCTTTCTTT
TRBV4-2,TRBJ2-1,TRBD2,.,CASSQEASGISYNEQFF,TGTGCCAGCAGCCAAGAGGCTAGCGGAATCTCCTACAATGAGCAGTTCTTC
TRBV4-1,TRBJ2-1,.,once,CASSHPPTGVLYNEQFF,TGCGCCAGCAGCCACCCCCCGACAGGTGTTTTATACAATGAGCAGTTCTTC
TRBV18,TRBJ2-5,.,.,CASSPLGQREETQYF,TGTGCCAGCTCACCACTTGGGCAGAGAGAAGAGACCCAGTACTTC
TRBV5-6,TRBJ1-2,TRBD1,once,CASSGTVEFNYGYTF,TGTGCCAGCAGCGGGACAGTAGAATTTAACTATGGCTACACCTTC
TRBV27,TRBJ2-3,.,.,CASSQTLASDTQYF,TGTGCCAGCAGCCAAACCCTAGCATCTGATACGCAGTATTTT
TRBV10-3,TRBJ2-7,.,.,CAISESKVREARYEQYF,TGTGCCATCAGTGAGTCGAAGGTCCGCGAAGCACGCTACGAGCAGTACTTC
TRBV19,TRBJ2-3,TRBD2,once,CASRRGIAGAVISTDTQYF,TGTGCCAGTAGAAGGGGGATAGCGGGAGCCGTGATTAGCACAGATACGCAGTATTTT
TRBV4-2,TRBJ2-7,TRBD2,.,CASSQGSGSYEQYF,TGTGCCAGCAGCCAAGGCAGCGGGAGCTACGAGCAGTACTTC
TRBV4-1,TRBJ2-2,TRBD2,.,CASSQGPSIAGDTGELFF,TGCGCCAGCAGCCAAGGCCCCTCTATAGCGGGGGACACCGGGGAGCTGTTTTTT
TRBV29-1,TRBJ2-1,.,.,CSGQGGEQFF,TGCAGCGGTCAGGGGGGTGAGCAGTTCTTC
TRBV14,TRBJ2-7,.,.,CASSQDGYEQYF,TGTGCCAGCAGCCAAGATGGATACGAGCAGTACTTC
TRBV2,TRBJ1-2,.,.,CASVRAPDPLGYTF,TGTGCCAGCGTACGAGCCCCAGATCCGTTGGGCTACACCTTC
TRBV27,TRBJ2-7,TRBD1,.,CARTGEDYEQYF,TGTGCCAGGACAGGGGAGGACTACGAGCAGTACTTC
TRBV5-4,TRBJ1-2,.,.,CASSPTANYGYTF,TGTGCCAGCAGCCCGACAGCTAACTATGGCTACACCTTC
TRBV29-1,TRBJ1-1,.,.,CRGGSGASEAFF,TGCAGGGGCGGGTCAGGGGCAAGTGAAGCTTTCTTT
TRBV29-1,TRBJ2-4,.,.,CSVGDLAKNIQYF,TGCAGCGTTGGGGATTTAGCCAAAAACATTCAGTACTTC
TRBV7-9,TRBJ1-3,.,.,CASSSGGNTIYF,TGTGCCAGCAGCTCGGGTGGAAACACCATATATTTT
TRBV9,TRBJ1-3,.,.,CASSVLGSSGNTIYF,TGTGCCAGCAGCGTACTCGGGAGTTCTGGAAACACCATATATTTT
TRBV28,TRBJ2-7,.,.,CASSGALDGTRFREQYF,TGTGCCAGCAGTGGGGCCCTAGACGGGACCCGATTTAGGGAGCAGTACTTC
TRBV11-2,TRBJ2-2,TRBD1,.,CASSLVGTGNTGELFF,TGTGCCAGCAGCTTAGTAGGGACAGGCAACACCGGGGAGCTGTTTTTT
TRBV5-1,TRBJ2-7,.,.,CASSLVVSYEQYF,TGCGCCAGCAGCTTGGTGGTTTCCTACGAGCAGTACTTC
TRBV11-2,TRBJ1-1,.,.,CATVGGATEAFF,TGTGCCACGGTAGGGGGGGCGACTGAAGCTTTCTTT
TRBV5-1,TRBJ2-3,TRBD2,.,CASSFPSGSTDTQYF,TGCGCCAGCAGCTTCCCTAGCGGGAGCACAGATACGCAGTATTTT
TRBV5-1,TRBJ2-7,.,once,CASSFRGEQYF,TGCGCCAGCAGCTTCCGGGGGGAGCAGTACTTC
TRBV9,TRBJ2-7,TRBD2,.,CASSVGSGSSYEQYF,TGTGCCAGCAGCGTGGGTAGCGGGAGTTCCTACGAGCAGTACTTC
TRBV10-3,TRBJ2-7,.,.,CAISEDGGWRDNYEQYF,TGTGCCATCAGTGAGGACGGAGGCTGGAGGGACAACTACGAGCAGTACTTC
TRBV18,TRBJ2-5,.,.,CASSPLQETQYF,TGTGCCAGCTCACCACTTCAAGAGACCCAGTACTTC
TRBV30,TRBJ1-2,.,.,CAWSVRREVSYGYTF,TGTGCCTGGAGTGTACGGAGGGAAGTCTCCTATGGCTACACCTTC
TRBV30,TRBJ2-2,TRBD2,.,CASGGTHSYGELFF,TGTGCCTCGGGGGGGACACATAGTTACGGGGAGCTGTTTTTT
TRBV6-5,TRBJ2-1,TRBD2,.,CASSRKLAGVGEQFF,TGTGCCAGCAGTCGGAAACTAGCGGGAGTAGGTGAGCAGTTCTTC
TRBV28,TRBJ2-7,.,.,CASIEGASYEQYF,TGTGCCAGCATCGAAGGGGCCTCCTACGAGCAGTACTTC
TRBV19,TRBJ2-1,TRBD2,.,CASTRDYFYNEQFF,TGTGCCAGCACCCGGGACTACTTCTACAATGAGCAGTTCTTC
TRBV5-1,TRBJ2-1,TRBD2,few,CASSVAGALYNEQFF,TGCGCCAGCAGCGTAGCGGGAGCCCTCTACAATGAGCAGTTCTTC
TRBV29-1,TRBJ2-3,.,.,CSVEQGIQGDTQYF,TGCAGCGTTGAACAGGGGATCCAGGGAGATACGCAGTATTTT
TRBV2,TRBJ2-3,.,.,CASSYTDTQYF,TGTGCCAGCAGTTACACAGATACGCAGTATTTT
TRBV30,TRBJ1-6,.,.,CAWTTGVYGNSPLHF,TGTGCCTGGACTACGGGGGTCTATGGTAATTCACCCCTCCACTTT
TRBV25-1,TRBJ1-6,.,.,CASRAPGGSQWGSPLHF,TGTGCCAGCAGAGCCCCCGGCGGATCTCAGTGGGGTTCACCCCTCCACTTT